At least ten counts were recorded for the clone carrying this TCR beta chain. What it recognizes is unknown. This sample is drawn from a study of T cells in Graves' hyperthyroidism and ophthalmopathy. RNA transcripts yielded amplified TCR beta CDR3 regions. The HTBI set primed first-round TCR CDR3 RT-PCR. TCRdb reanalysed the multiplex PCR reads using MiXCR and keeps one entry per CDR3 protein. The profile shows approximately 350,000 distinct CDR3 sequences, approximately 16% of them singletons. Study-level points and caveats: Using 13 V-J features, a model discriminated ophthalmopathy from stable hyperthyroidism. Model-based prediction identified ophthalmopathy a median around seven months prior to its onset.

Trimming left V 1 base short and J 1 base short, with 11 bases between. The CDR3 totals 15 residues. Per the germline V gene, CDR1 is SGHTA and CDR2 is FQGNSA. The V and J genes are TRBV7-2 and TRBJ2-7; D not certain. Sequenced sample: blood. The sequence came from a woman aged 55-75 years with Graves' ophthalmopathy. The CDR3 here is CASSLGLLRSYEQYF. CDR3 DNA sequence: TGTGCCAGCAGCTTAGGACTGTTGCGGTCCTACGAGCAGTACTTC. The full variable domain, completed using reference TRBV7-2 and TRBJ2-7, is GAGVSQSPSNKVTEKGKDVELRCDPISGHTALYWYRQSLGQGLEFLIYFQGNSAPDKSGLPSDRFSAERTGGSVSTLTIQRTQQEDSAVYLCASSLGLLRSYEQYFGPGTRLTVT.